This paragraph covers one T cell receptor (beta chain) sequence. Its antigen is not known. Time point specified: after preoperative PTX-NDP chemotherapy. This specimen belongs to a study of esophageal squamous cell carcinoma under preoperative chemotherapy. Study as a whole: TCR repertoires were profiled from both peripheral blood T cells and tumor-infiltrating lymphocytes.

The CDR3 totals 16 residues. Germline V CDR1 and CDR2: MNHNS, SASEGT. V was pared by 6 bases and J by 1 base, with 9 bases of the junction left unmatched. The study, taken as a whole, reports: After treatment, tumor-infiltrating lymphocytes seemed to come partly from incoming peripheral T cells, not only local changes. Tumor-infiltrating lymphocytes showed no significant post-chemotherapy TCR diversity increase, unlike peripheral T cells. Abundant clones tended to shrink rather than expand after paclitaxel-nedaplatin.

One entry per CDR3 protein, called by TCRdb with MiXCR from the PCR reads. There are around 11,000 distinct CDR3 sequences in the sample; roughly 63% occur only once, and less than 35% lies in the top ten. The TCR sequence derives from a human donor with esophageal squamous cell carcinoma. The donor label of this sample is uncertain. This specimen was acquired from a patient given preoperative chemotherapy. The V gene is TRBV6-1, the J gene TRBJ2-4, with 7 nucleotides matching TRBD2. The CDR3, as DNA: TGTGCCAGCAGCGAATTGGGGGGGTGCGCCAAAAACATTCAGTACTTC. This translates into CASSELGGCAKNIQYF.